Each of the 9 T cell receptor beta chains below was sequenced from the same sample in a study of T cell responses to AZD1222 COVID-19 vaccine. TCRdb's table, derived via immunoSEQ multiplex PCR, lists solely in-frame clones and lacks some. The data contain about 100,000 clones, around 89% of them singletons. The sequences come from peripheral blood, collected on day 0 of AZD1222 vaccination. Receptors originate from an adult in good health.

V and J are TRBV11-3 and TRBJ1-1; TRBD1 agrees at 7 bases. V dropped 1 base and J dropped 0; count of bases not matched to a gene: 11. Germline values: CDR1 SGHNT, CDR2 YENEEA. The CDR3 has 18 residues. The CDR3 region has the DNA TGTGCCAGCAGCTTAGGTTTGCGACAGGGTGACATGAACACTGAAGCTTTCTTT. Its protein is CASSLGLRQGDMNTEAFF. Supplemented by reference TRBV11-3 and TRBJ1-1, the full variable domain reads EAGVVQSPRYKIIEKKQPVAFWCNPISGHNTLYWYLQNLGQGPELLIRYENEEAVDDSQLPKDRFSAERLKGVDSTLKIQPAELGDSAVYLCASSLGLRQGDMNTEAFFGQGTRLTVV.

CDR3 loop: CASSLSGTSGGDTDTQYF. CDR3 coding DNA: TGTGCCAGCAGTTTATCTGGGACTAGCGGGGGGGACACAGATACGCAGTATTTT. This chain connects TRBV27 to TRBJ2-3, with 16 positions matching TRBD2. Losses at the gene ends were 0 bases for V and 2 bases for J; bases not matched to a gene: 2. CDR3 size: 18 residues. Germline assignment: CDR1 MNHEY and CDR2 SMNVEV (reference sequence).

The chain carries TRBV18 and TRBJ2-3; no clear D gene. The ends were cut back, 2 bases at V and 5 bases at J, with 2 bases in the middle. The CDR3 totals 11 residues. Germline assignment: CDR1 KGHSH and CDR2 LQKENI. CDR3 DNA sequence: TGTGCCAGCTCACCAGGAGATACGCAGTATTTT. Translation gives CASSPGDTQYF.

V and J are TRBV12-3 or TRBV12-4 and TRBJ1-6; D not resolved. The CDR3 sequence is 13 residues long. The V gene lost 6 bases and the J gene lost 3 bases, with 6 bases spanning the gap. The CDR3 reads CASRSGYNSPLHF. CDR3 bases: TGTGCCAGCAGGTCGGGCTATAATTCACCCCTCCACTTT.

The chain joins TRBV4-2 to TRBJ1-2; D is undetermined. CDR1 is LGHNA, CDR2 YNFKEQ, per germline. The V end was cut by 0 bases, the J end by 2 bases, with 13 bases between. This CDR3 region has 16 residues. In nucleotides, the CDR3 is TGTGCCAGCAGCCAAGAACACCTTATCATCAACTATGGCTACACCTTC. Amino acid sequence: CASSQEHLIINYGYTF.

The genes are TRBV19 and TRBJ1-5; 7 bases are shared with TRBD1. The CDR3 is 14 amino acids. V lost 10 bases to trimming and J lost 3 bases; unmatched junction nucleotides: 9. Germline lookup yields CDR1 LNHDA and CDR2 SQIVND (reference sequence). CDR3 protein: CATDRDSSNQPQHF. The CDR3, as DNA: TGTGCCACCGACCGGGACAGCTCCAATCAGCCCCAGCATTTT.

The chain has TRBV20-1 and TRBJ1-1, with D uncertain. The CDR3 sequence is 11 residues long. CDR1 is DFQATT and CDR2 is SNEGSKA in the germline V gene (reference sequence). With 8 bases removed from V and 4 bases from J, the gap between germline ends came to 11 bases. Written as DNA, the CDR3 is TGCAGTCCCCGACGGATCACTGAAGCTTTCTTT. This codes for CSPRRITEAFF.

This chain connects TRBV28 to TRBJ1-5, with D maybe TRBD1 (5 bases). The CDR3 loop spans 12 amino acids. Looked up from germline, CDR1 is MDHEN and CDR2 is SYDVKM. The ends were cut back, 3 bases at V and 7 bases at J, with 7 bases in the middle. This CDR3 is CASSFWGQPQHF. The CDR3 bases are TGTGCCAGCAGTTTCTGGGGCCAGCCCCAGCATTTT.

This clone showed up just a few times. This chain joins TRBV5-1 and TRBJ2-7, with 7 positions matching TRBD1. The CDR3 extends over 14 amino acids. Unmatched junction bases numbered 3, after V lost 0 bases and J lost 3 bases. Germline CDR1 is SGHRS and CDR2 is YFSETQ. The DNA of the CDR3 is TGCGCCAGCAGCTTGGCGACAGGGATCTACGAGCAGTACTTC. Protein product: CASSLATGIYEQYF.